Shown below are 8 T cell receptor beta chains from a single sample sequenced in a study of T cell responses to AZD1222 COVID-19 vaccine. TCRdb's table, derived via immunoSEQ multiplex PCR, lists solely in-frame clones and lacks some. The table has some 120,000 clones, roughly 90% seen once. The source was peripheral blood, collected on day 0 of AZD1222 vaccination. These receptors were taken from an adult in good health.

The chain couples TRBV18 to TRBJ1-5; 9 bases are shared with TRBD1. J lost 6 bases, V lost 2 bases, and 11 bases had no gene match. There are 17 residues in the CDR3. Germline loops: CDR1 KGHSH, CDR2 LQKENI. This CDR3 reads CASSPGPDRGSLQPQHF. The DNA for the CDR3 is TGTGCCAGCTCACCAGGCCCAGACAGGGGGAGCCTTCAGCCCCAGCATTTT. Full variable domain (missing parts from reference TRBV18 and TRBJ1-5): NAGVMQNPRHLVRRRGQEARLRCSPMKGHSHVYWYRQLPEEGLKFMVYLQKENIIDESGMPKERFSAEFPKEGPSILRIQQVVRGDSAAYFCASSPGPDRGSLQPQHFGDGTRLSIL.

J is TRBJ2-5 and V is TRBV30; a possible D gene is TRBD2 (5 bases). The CDR3 runs 11 residues. Germline assignment: CDR1 GTSNPN and CDR2 SVGIG (reference sequence). V was clipped by 4 bases and J by 7 bases, with 10 bases between them. The CDR3 is CAWTNGGTQYF. The CDR3 DNA follows: TGTGCCTGGACCAACGGAGGGACCCAGTACTTC.

The gene calls are TRBV7-8 and TRBJ1-1, with D maybe TRBD1 (5 bases). Per the germline V gene, CDR1 is SGHVS and CDR2 is FQNEAQ. The CDR3 runs 13 residues. V dropped 6 bases and J dropped 4 bases, with 12 bases sitting between them. CDR3: CASRPFRGTEAFF. The DNA of the CDR3 is TGTGCCAGCAGGCCCTTTAGGGGCACTGAAGCTTTCTTT.

CDR3 residues: CASSSRSAGRETQYF. In DNA form, the CDR3 reads TGTGCCAGCAGCTCACGGTCAGCGGGTCGAGAGACCCAGTACTTC. The rearrangement links TRBV11-1 to TRBJ2-5; D is possibly TRBD2 (6 bases). Germline-derived CDR1 and CDR2 are SGHAT and FQDESV (reference sequence). This CDR3 region has 15 residues. Trimming took 4 bases from V and 4 from J, leaving 16 bases between them.

This rearrangement joins TRBV30 to TRBJ2-1, with 14 bases matching TRBD2. V shed 8 bases, J shed 10 bases, and the junction held 7 bases outside the gene matches. CDR1 and CDR2 from the germline V gene are GTSNPN and SVGIG (reference sequence). The CDR3 has 13 amino acids. This CDR3 reads CARGLAGAREQFF. CDR3 nucleotide sequence: TGTGCCCGGGGACTAGCGGGAGCTCGCGAGCAGTTCTTC. Full variable domain (remainder filled in from reference TRBV30 and TRBJ2-1): SQTIHQWPATLVQPVGSPLSLECTVEGTSNPNLYWYRQAAGRGLQLLFYSVGIGQISSEVPQNLSASRPQDRQFILSSKKLLLSDSGFYLCARGLAGAREQFFGPGTRLTVL.

The chain combines TRBV2 with TRBJ1-6; the D is unclear. Germline assignment: CDR1 SNHLY and CDR2 FYNNEI. The CDR3 covers 13 residues. V was clipped by 7 bases and J by 9 bases, with 13 bases between them. CDR3 coding DNA: TGTGCCAGCATGCCCGCGATAGCTTCACCCCTCCACTTT. Translating gives CASMPAIASPLHF.

The rearrangement joins TRBV15 to TRBJ2-3; 10 bases line up with TRBD2. Germline CDR1 reads LNHNV; CDR2 reads YYDKDF (reference sequence). The trim removed 8 bases at V and 5 bases at J, leaving 7 bases unmatched. The CDR3 sequence is 14 residues long. This chain's CDR3 is CATRSGGAEDTQYF. The CDR3 DNA follows: TGTGCCACCCGGAGCGGGGGGGCTGAAGATACGCAGTATTTT.

The rearrangement joins TRBV10-1 to TRBJ2-2; tentative D call: TRBD1 (6 bases). This CDR3 has 16 residues. Trimming pared 8 bases from V and 8 bases from J, leaving 24 bases between. The germline CDR1 and CDR2 sequences are WNHNN and SYGVQD (reference sequence). CDR3 protein: CASPSHWTEVIGELFF. CDR3 nucleotide sequence: TGCGCCAGCCCTTCACATTGGACAGAAGTTATTGGGGAGCTGTTTTTT.